Listed below are T cell receptor beta chains from one sample, sequenced in a study of T-cell reconstitution after alpha-beta-depleted transplantation in children. Each CDR3 protein is one row after TCRdb ran MiXCR on the PCR reads. The profile shows 260,000 or so distinct CDR3 sequences, 9.5% to 15% of them singletons. The sequencing here drew on PBMCs from the stem cell graft donor, taken from the stem cell graft. Every receptor here comes from a human donor who donated a stem cell graft to a child with acute lymphoblastic leukemia. Each CDR3 is given with its conserved first and last residue. A D gene is named only where the DNA matches it firmly. Clone sizes are given selectively: once, few, many, or a class where the clone is expanded.

v_call	d_call	j_call	clone_size	cdr3_nt	cdr3_aa
TRBV7-2	-	TRBJ2-7	few	TGTGCCAGCAGCCGCCCCGGGGTTTACGAGCAGTACTTC	CASSRPGVYEQYF
TRBV29-1	-	TRBJ1-5	-	TGCAGCGTTGAAGTAGCGGGTGTAGATCAGCCCCAGCATTTT	CSVEVAGVDQPQHF
TRBV14	-	TRBJ1-4	-	TGTGCCAGCAGCCTAAACAGGAATAATGAAAAACTGTTTTTT	CASSLNRNNEKLFF
TRBV7-2	TRBD1	TRBJ2-5	many	TGTGCCAGCAGCGATACAGGGGGGATGGAGACCCAGTACTTC	CASSDTGGMETQYF
TRBV5-1	-	TRBJ2-7	few	TGCGCCAGCAGCTCGGGGGGCCTTGCTATCTCCTACGAGCAGTACTTC	CASSSGGLAISYEQYF
TRBV7-6	-	TRBJ1-2	many	TGTGCCAGCTCAGCAGGGACGGACACGTATGGCTACACCTTC	CASSAGTDTYGYTF
TRBV15	-	TRBJ2-2	many	TGTGCCACCACGCCGGGGGCGAACACCGGGGAGCTGTTTTTT	CATTPGANTGELFF
TRBV7-9	-	TRBJ2-5	many	TGTGCCAGCAGCCCTACAGGGCTAGGGACCCAGTACTTC	CASSPTGLGTQYF
TRBV5-8	-	TRBJ2-3	many	TGTGCCAGCAGCAGGCTGACAGGACGGACAGATACGCAGTATTTT	CASSRLTGRTDTQYF
TRBV7-9	-	TRBJ1-1	many	TGTGCCAGCAGCTCCCCCCTAAACACTGAAGCTTTCTTT	CASSSPLNTEAFF
TRBV30	-	TRBJ1-5	-	TGTGCCTGGAGTGTACTCCCTCATCAGCCCCAGCATTTT	CAWSVLPHQPQHF
TRBV9	TRBD2	TRBJ2-4	many	TGTGCCAGCTCCACCAGCGGGGGTACCAAAAACATTCAGTACTTC	CASSTSGGTKNIQYF
TRBV9	TRBD1	TRBJ2-1	many	TGTGCCAGCAGCGAGAGCCCGGGACAGGACTACAATGAGCAGTTCTTC	CASSESPGQDYNEQFF
TRBV29-1	-	TRBJ1-1	many	TGCAGCGCCAGCCAGGGAGCGAACACTGAAGCTTTCTTT	CSASQGANTEAFF
TRBV5-6	-	TRBJ2-3	few	TGTGCCAGCAGCCAGAAGGAGGCCTCGCATCGATATACAGATACGCAGTATTTT	CASSQKEASHRYTDTQYF
TRBV9	-	TRBJ2-1	many	TGTGCCAGCAGCGTTTGGGGCTTGGATGAGCAGTTCTTC	CASSVWGLDEQFF
TRBV29-1	TRBD1	TRBJ2-2	many	TGCAGCGACCGGGACAGAAACACCGGGGAGCTGTTTTTT	CSDRDRNTGELFF
TRBV6-2/TRBV6-3	TRBD1	TRBJ2-1	few	TGTGCCAGCAGTTACAACAGGGGGCCCTCCTACAATGAGCAGTTCTTC	CASSYNRGPSYNEQFF
TRBV7-9	TRBD2	TRBJ2-5	many	TGTGCCAGCGCAGTGGGAGGGCCTTTGGAGACCCAGTACTTC	CASAVGGPLETQYF
TRBV12-3/TRBV12-4	-	TRBJ2-3	-	TGTGCCAGCAACACAGGGTCGGCAGATACGCAGTATTTT	CASNTGSADTQYF
TRBV28	-	TRBJ1-1	-	TGTGCCAGCAGTTTAGGTGGCCTAGCAACTGAAGCTTTCTTT	CASSLGGLATEAFF